This TCR beta chain was sequenced for a study of blood T cell repertoires in COVID-19. Method: immunoSEQ multiplex PCR; TCRdb's copy keeps in-frame clones and lacks some. Here the sample spans around 480,000 clones, about nine tenths being singletons. This study enrolled people aged 18 to 89 from around 26 US geographic areas. Symptom resolution, clearance, or two negative PCRs marked the recovered donors of Cohort 3. The V gene's germline CDR1 is LNHDA and CDR2 SQIVND (reference sequence). The CDR3 contains 19 residues. The ends lost 1 base at V and 2 bases at J; junction bases unmatched: 12. This receptor was obtained from a woman between 18 and 29 years old who had recovered from COVID-19. The sample was PBMCs or T cells enriched from blood (not recorded which). The rearrangement joins TRBV19 to TRBJ2-2, with 8 bases lining up with TRBD2. CDR3 bases: TGTGCCAGTAGTATAGGACCCTTACAGCGGGGGCTAAACACCGGGGAGCTGTTTTTT. This encodes CASSIGPLQRGLNTGELFF. The full variable domain, rest sourced from reference TRBV19 and TRBJ2-2, is DGGITQSPKYLFRKEGQNVTLSCEQNLNHDAMYWYRQDPGQGLRLIYYSQIVNDFQKGDIAEGYSVSREKKESFPLTVTSAQKNPTAFYLCASSIGPLQRGLNTGELFFGEGSRLTVL.